Sequencing of this T cell receptor (beta chain) was carried out in a study of T cells after posttransplantation cyclophosphamide. TCRdb keeps only in-frame clones here, not all; method: immunoSEQ multiplex PCR. The sample consists of over 20,000 clones, 80% to 90% of them appearing once. The germline V gene encodes CDR1 SGHTA and CDR2 FQGTGA. Trimming removed 4 bases from V and 0 bases from J; junction bases left unmatched: 18. This CDR3 contains 20 residues. Study findings and constraints: Blood and skin or GI T cell repertoires showed limited TRB overlap. Recipient CMV seropositivity and CMV reactivation strongly tracked TRB clonality.

Sampled 1 year posttransplant, controls received myeloablative marrow transplants, methotrexate and a calcineurin inhibitor. To note about this clone: Its specificity is not known.

Sequencing was performed on PBMCs, taken approximately 360 days after allogeneic stem cell transplant with calcineurin inhibitor and methotrexate. The source of this sequence is a female patient younger than 45 who received an allogeneic stem cell transplant from an unrelated donor, was CMV-positive, and had acute and chronic GVHD. T cells may partly derive from the graft donor. The V call is TRBV7-3, the J call TRBJ1-2; 9 nucleotides match TRBD1. The CDR3 region is CASSSTPPGQGSPANYGYTF. The CDR3 bases are TGTGCCAGCAGCTCCACCCCACCGGGACAGGGATCTCCGGCTAACTATGGCTACACCTTC.